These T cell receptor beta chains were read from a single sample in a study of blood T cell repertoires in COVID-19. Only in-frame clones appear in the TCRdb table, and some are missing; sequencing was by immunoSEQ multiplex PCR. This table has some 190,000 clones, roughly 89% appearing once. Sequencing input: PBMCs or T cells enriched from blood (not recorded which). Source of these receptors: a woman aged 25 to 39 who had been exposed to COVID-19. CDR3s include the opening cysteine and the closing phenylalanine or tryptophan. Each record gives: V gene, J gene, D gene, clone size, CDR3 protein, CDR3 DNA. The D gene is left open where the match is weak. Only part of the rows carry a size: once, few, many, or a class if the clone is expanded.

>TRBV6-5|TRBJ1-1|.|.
CASRNSMNTEAFF
TGTGCCAGCAGGAACAGTATGAACACTGAAGCTTTCTTT
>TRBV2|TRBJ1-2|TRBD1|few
CASSERVGQRDGYTF
TGTGCCAGCAGTGAAAGGGTGGGACAGAGGGATGGCTACACCTTC
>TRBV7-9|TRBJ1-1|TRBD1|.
CASSLVFGQGSFTEAFF
TGTGCCAGCAGCTTAGTATTCGGACAGGGGTCCTTCACTGAAGCTTTCTTT
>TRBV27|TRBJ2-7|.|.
CAIRRGGAPYEQYF
TGTGCCATCAGGAGGGGGGGTGCGCCCTACGAGCAGTACTTC
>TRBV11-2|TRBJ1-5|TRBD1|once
CASSKEDRINQPQHF
TGTGCCAGCAGCAAGGAGGACAGGATAAACCAGCCCCAGCATTTT
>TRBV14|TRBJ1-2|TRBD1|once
CASSQLTGGLYTF
TGTGCCAGCAGCCAGTTGACAGGGGGCCTCTACACCTTC
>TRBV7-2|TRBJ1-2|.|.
CASSFSGGIGYTF
TGTGCCAGCAGCTTCTCCGGGGGGATTGGCTACACCTTC
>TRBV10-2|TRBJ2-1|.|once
CASRPQVPEPDNEQFF
TGCGCCAGCAGACCCCAGGTCCCGGAACCAGACAATGAGCAGTTCTTC
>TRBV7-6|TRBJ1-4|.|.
CASSLAGYQAYNEKLFF
TGTGCCAGCAGCTTGGCGGGTTATCAGGCCTATAATGAAAAACTGTTTTTT
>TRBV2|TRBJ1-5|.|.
CASSGQGWNQPQHF
TGTGCCAGCAGCGGTCAGGGGTGGAATCAGCCCCAGCATTTT
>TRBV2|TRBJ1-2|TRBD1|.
CASSRDREGYTF
TGTGCCAGCAGTCGGGACAGGGAAGGCTACACCTTC
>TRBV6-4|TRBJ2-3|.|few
CAGRGPTQYF
TGTGCCGGGCGGGGACCTACGCAGTATTTT
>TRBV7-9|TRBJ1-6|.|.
CASSLHPGVHLDSPLHF
TGTGCCAGCAGCTTACACCCAGGGGTCCACCTGGATTCACCCCTCCACTTT
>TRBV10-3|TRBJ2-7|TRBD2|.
CAISESGADEQYF
TGTGCCATCAGTGAAAGCGGGGCAGACGAGCAGTACTTC
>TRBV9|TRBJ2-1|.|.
CASSVAQGGNEQFF
TGTGCCAGCAGCGTAGCACAGGGTGGCAATGAGCAGTTCTTC
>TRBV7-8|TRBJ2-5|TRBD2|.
CASSPPGGLAIETQYF
TGTGCCAGCAGCCCGCCCGGTGGACTAGCGATAGAGACCCAGTACTTC
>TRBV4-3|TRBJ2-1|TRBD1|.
CASSIREGAQFF
TGCGCCAGCAGCATCCGAGAGGGGGCGCAGTTCTTC
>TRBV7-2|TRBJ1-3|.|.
CASSRNPGGSGNTIYF
TGTGCCAGCAGCCGCAACCCGGGAGGCTCTGGAAACACCATATATTTT
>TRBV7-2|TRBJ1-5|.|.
CASSLGAPSPNNQPQHF
TGTGCCAGCAGCTTAGGGGCTCCTTCCCCTAACAATCAGCCCCAGCATTTT
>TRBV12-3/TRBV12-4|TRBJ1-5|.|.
CASSYERQPQHF
TGTGCCAGCAGCTACGAACGGCAGCCCCAGCATTTT
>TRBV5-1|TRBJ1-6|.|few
CASGQGVSENSPLHF
TGCGCCAGCGGGCAAGGGGTTAGTGAGAATTCACCCCTCCACTTT
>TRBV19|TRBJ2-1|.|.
CASSLQGPYNEQFF
TGTGCCAGTAGTTTGCAGGGGCCTTACAATGAGCAGTTCTTC
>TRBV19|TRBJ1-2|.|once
CASSGDLPYLYGYTF
TGTGCCAGTAGTGGAGACCTACCCTACCTATACGGCTACACCTTC
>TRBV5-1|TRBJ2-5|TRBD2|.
CASSLKREGQRGETQYF
TGCGCCAGCAGCTTAAAGCGGGAGGGACAGAGGGGAGAGACCCAGTACTTC
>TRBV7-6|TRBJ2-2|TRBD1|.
CASSSGTGYTGELFF
TGTGCCAGCAGCTCCGGGACAGGGTACACCGGGGAGCTGTTTTTT
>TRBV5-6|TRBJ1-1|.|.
CASSLSPGLNTEAFF
TGTGCCAGCAGCTTGAGCCCGGGGTTGAACACTGAAGCTTTCTTT
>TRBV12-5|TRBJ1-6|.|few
CASGLRWDINYNSPLHF
TGTGCTAGTGGTTTGCGGTGGGACATAAACTATAATTCACCCCTCCACTTT
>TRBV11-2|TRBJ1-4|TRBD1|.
CASSQRDRVGEKLFF
TGTGCCAGCAGTCAGAGGGACAGGGTAGGAGAAAAACTGTTTTTT
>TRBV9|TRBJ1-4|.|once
CASSGAGSTNEKLFF
TGTGCCAGCAGCGGGGCAGGGTCGACTAATGAAAAACTGTTTTTT
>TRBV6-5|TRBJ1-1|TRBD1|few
CASRRWTGLNTEAFF
TGTGCCAGCAGACGGTGGACAGGCTTGAACACTGAAGCTTTCTTT
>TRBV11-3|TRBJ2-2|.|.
CASRGGPGELFF
TGTGCCAGCAGAGGTGGGCCCGGGGAGCTGTTTTTT
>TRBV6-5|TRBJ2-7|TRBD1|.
CASSYDGQGVRYF
TGTGCCAGCAGTTACGACGGACAGGGGGTAAGATACTTC
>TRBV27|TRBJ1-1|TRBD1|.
CASSLWGQSFMNTEAFF
TGTGCCAGCAGTCTGTGGGGACAGAGTTTCATGAACACTGAAGCTTTCTTT
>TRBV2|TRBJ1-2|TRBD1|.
CASSEMAGGSYTF
TGTGCCAGCAGTGAAATGGCAGGGGGAAGCTACACCTTC
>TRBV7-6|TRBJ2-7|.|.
CASSRDQGLDYEQYF
TGTGCCAGCAGCCGTGACCAGGGGCTCGACTACGAGCAGTACTTC
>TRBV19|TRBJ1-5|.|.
CASSSQGLGNQPQHF
TGTGCCAGTAGTTCACAGGGATTGGGAAATCAGCCCCAGCATTTT
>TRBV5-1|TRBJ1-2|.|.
CASSDPGWYGYTF
TGCGCCAGCAGCGACCCAGGGTGGTATGGCTACACCTTC
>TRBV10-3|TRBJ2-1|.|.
CAISGTVEYNEQFF
TGTGCCATCAGTGGAACGGTTGAATACAATGAGCAGTTCTTC
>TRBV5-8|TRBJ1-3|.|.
CASILRGGNTIYF
TGTGCCAGCATCCTCCGAGGGGGAAACACCATATATTTT
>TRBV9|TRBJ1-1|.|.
CASSVGSQGNTEAFF
TGTGCCAGCAGCGTAGGCTCTCAGGGTAACACTGAAGCTTTCTTT
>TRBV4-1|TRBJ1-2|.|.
CASSPHPGGGNYGYTF
TGCGCCAGCAGCCCTCACCCGGGGGGCGGTAACTATGGCTACACCTTC
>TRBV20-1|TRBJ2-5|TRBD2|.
CSASLAGGSVRETQYF
TGCAGTGCTAGTCTAGCGGGGGGTTCAGTGAGAGAGACCCAGTACTTC
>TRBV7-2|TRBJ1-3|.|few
CASSLFRGMGYGNTIYF
TGTGCCAGCAGCTTATTTAGGGGAATGGGCTATGGAAACACCATATATTTT
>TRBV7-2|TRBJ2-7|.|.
CASSQRVGYEQYF
TGTGCCAGCAGCCAGAGGGTGGGCTACGAGCAGTACTTC
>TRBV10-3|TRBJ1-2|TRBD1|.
CAISSTGGNGYTF
TGTGCCATCAGCTCAACAGGGGGCAATGGCTACACCTTC
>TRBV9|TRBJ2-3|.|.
CASSPGRLTDTQYF
TGTGCCAGCAGCCCCGGGAGACTCACAGATACGCAGTATTTT
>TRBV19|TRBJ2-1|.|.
CASSVSVWPYNEQFF
TGTGCCAGTAGTGTCTCTGTCTGGCCCTACAATGAGCAGTTCTTC
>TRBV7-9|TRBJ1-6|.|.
CASSLGARQTSDSPLHF
TGTGCCAGCAGCTTAGGGGCTCGACAGACATCGGATTCACCCCTCCACTTT
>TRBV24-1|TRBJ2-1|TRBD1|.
CATSDRGTGDVNEQFF
TGTGCCACCAGTGACCGGGGGACAGGGGACGTCAATGAGCAGTTCTTC
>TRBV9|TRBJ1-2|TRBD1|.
CASSGQKGDRESRYGYTF
TGTGCCAGCAGCGGACAGAAGGGGGACAGGGAGAGCCGCTATGGCTACACCTTC
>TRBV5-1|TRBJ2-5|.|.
CASSPDQETQYF
TGCGCCAGCAGCCCGGACCAAGAGACCCAGTACTTC
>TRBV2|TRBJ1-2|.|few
CASRPSLDYGYTF
TGTGCCAGCAGACCCTCACTCGACTATGGCTACACCTTC
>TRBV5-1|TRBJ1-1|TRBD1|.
CASSLTQGTEAFF
TGCGCCAGCAGCTTAACACAGGGGACTGAAGCTTTCTTT
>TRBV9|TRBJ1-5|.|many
CASSALGMGHQPQHF
TGTGCCAGCAGCGCATTGGGCATGGGCCATCAGCCCCAGCATTTT
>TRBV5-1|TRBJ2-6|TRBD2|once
CASSLSGGNSGANVLTF
TGCGCCAGCAGCTTAAGCGGGGGGAACTCTGGGGCCAACGTCCTGACTTTC